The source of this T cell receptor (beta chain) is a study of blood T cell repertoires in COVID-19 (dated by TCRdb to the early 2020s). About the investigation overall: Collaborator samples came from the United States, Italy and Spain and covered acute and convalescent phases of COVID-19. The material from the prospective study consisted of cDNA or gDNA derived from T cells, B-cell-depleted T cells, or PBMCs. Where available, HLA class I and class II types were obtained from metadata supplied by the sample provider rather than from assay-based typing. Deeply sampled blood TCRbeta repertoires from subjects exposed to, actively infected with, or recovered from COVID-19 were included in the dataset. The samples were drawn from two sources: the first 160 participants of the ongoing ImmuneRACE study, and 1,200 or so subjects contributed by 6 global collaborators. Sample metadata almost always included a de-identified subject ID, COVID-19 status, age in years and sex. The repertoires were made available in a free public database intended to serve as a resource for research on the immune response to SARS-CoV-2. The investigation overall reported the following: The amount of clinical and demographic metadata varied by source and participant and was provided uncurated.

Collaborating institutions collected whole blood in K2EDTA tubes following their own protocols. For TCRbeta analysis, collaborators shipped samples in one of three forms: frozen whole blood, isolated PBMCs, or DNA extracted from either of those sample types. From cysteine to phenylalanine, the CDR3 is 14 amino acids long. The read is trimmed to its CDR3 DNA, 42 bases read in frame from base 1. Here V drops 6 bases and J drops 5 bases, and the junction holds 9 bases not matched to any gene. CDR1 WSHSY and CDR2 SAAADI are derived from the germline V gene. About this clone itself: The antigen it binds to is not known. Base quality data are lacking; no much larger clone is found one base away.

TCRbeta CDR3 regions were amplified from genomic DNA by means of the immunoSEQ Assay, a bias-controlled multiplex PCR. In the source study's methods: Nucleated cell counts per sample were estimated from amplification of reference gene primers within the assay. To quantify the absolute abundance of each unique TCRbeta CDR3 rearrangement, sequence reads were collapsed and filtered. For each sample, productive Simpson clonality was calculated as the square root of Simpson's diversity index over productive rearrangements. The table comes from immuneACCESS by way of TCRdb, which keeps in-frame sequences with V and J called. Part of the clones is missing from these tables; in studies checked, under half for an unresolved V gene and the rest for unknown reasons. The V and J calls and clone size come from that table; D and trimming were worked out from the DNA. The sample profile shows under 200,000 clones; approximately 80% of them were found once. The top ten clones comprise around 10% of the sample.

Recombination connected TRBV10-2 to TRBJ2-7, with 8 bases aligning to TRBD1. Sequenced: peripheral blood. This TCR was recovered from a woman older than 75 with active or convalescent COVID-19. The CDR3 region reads CASSLDRAAHEQYF. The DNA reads TGCGCCAGCAGCTTGGACAGGGCGGCGCACGAGCAGTACTTC.